This T cell receptor (beta chain) was retrieved from a study of CD8 T cells in ankylosing spondylitis. Germline V CDR1 and CDR2: MGHRA, YSYEKL. The CDR3 covers 13 residues. Broader study findings: A TCR beta motif of several highly homologous variants appeared characteristic of ankylosing spondylitis blood.

This clonotype was counted a single time. Its cognate antigen is unknown. It may be a read error: a sequence one base away is much more abundant. TCRdb itself ran the 5' RACE reads through MiXCR, one entry per CDR3 protein. The table lists fewer than 400,000 distinct CDR3 sequences, under 8.5% of them singletons, with 13% to 15% in the top ten. The specimen was blood, either unsorted or a sorted T cell fraction (not recorded which). The rearrangement uses TRBV4-1 and TRBJ2-1; 8 bases fit TRBD2. The TCR was taken from a male donor with ankylosing spondylitis. The DNA for the CDR3 is TGCGCCAGCAGCCAAGTGGCGGGAGGTGAGCGGTTCTTC. It specifies CASSQVAGGERFF.